This TCR beta chain was obtained from a study of cytomegalovirus exposure and HLA in healthy donors. This clone has more than one count but fewer than ten. From germline, CDR1 is SNHLY and CDR2 FYNNEI. With 5 bases clipped from V and 5 bases from J, the junction kept 4 bases outside the gene matches. This CDR3 is built from 14 residues. The PCR had 60 Vbeta and 13 Jbeta primers. Clones were sequenced by immunoSEQ multiplex PCR, and TCRdb holds only the in-frame ones, with some missing. The table records 90,000 to 120,000 clones, about 74% of them present only once. The sequence was collected from a woman aged 35 to 49 in good health and CMV-seropositive. Sequencing was carried out using PBMCs. This sequence joins TRBV2 and TRBJ2-1, with 9 nucleotides matching TRBD1. CDR3: CASSRDREHNEQFF. In DNA, the CDR3 is TGTGCCAGCAGTCGGGACAGGGAACACAATGAGCAGTTCTTC.